The sequence of this T cell receptor beta chain was determined in a study of identical twins. Turning to this clonotype: Its antigen is unknown.

TCRdb reanalysed the 5' RACE reads using MiXCR and keeps one entry per CDR3 protein. Among some 1,600,000 distinct CDR3 sequences, around 33% were seen once, and the ten largest hold around 0.25%. Trimming took 3 bases from V and 3 from J; bases not matched to a gene: 6. This CDR3 region has 15 residues. Germline V gene sequence: CDR1 ENHRY, CDR2 SYGVKD. Healthy Caucasians supplied all donations. Study observations and caveats: Beta out-of-frame sequences showed weaker excess sharing between twins. Cord blood beta clonotypes present at high abundance carried fewer insertions; no such pattern appeared in memory repertoires. For zero-insertion analyses, partial confounding could come from invariant MAIT and iNKT cells.

The genes are TRBV10-3 and TRBJ2-7; 9 bases match TRBD1. Sequences were obtained from cord blood. The sequence came from a newborn girl in good health. CDR3 protein: CAISEPGTGNYEQYF. The CDR3 DNA sequence: TGTGCCATCAGTGAACCCGGGACAGGGAACTACGAGCAGTACTTC.